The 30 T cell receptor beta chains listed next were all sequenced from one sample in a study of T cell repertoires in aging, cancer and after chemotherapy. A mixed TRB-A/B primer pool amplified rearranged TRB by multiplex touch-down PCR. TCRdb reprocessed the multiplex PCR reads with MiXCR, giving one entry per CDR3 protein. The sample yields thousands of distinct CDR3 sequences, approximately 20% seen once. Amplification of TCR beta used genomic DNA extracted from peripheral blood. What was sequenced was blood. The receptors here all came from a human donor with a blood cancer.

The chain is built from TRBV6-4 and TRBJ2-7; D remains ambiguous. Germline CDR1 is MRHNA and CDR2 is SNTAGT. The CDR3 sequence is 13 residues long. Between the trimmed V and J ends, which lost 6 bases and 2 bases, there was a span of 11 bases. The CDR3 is CASSQAVAYEQYF. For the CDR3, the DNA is TGTGCCAGCAGCCAGGCCGTCGCCTACGAGCAGTACTTC.

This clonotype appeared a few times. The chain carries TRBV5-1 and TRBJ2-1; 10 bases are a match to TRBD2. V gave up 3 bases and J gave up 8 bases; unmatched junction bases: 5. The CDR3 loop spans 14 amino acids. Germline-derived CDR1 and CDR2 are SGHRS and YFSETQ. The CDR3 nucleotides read TGCGCCAGCAGCTCACAGCGGGGGGGATATGAGCAGTTCTTC. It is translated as CASSSQRGGYEQFF.

The CDR3 loop reads CASSPLTGAYNEQFF. CDR3 in DNA: TGTGCCAGCAGCCCCCTGACAGGGGCCTACAATGAGCAGTTCTTC. This chain joins TRBV7-9 and TRBJ2-1; TRBD1 matches at 8 bases. Germline CDR1 is SEHNR and CDR2 is FQNEAQ (reference sequence). The CDR3 is 15 amino acids. The junction had 5 bases not matched to a gene; V was cut back by 5 bases and J by 2 bases.

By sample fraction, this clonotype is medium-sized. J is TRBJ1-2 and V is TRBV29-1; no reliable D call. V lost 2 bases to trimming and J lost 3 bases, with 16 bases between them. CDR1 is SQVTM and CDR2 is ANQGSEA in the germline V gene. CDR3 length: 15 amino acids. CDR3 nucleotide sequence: TGCAGCGTTGAATTTCGGGCGGCCGTCCACTATGGCTACACCTTC. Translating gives CSVEFRAAVHYGYTF.

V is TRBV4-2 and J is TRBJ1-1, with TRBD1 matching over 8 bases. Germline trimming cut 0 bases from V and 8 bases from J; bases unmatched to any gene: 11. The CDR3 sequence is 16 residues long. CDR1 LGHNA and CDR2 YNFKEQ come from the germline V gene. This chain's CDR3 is CASSQDAGQASSEAFF. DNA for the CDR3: TGTGCCAGCAGCCAAGATGCGGGACAGGCGTCATCCGAAGCTTTCTTT.

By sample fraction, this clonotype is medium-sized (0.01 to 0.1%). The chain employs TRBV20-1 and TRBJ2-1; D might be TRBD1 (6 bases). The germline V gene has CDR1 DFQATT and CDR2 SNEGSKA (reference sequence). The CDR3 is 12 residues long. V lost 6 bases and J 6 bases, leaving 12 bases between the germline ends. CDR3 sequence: CSAKQGSNEQFF. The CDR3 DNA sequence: TGCAGTGCGAAACAGGGTAGCAATGAGCAGTTCTTC.

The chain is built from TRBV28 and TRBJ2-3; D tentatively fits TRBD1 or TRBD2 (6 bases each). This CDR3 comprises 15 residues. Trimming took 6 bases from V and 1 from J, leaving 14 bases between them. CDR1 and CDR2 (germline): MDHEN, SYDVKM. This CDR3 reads CASSPLGGRTDTQYF. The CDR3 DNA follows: TGTGCCAGCAGCCCCCTAGGGGGGCGCACAGATACGCAGTATTTT. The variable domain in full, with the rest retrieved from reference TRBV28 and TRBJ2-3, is DVKVTQSSRYLVKRTGEKVFLECVQDMDHENMFWYRQDPGLGLRLIYFSYDVKMKEKGDIPEGYSVSREKKERFSLILESASTNQTSMYLCASSPLGGRTDTQYFGPGTRLTVL.

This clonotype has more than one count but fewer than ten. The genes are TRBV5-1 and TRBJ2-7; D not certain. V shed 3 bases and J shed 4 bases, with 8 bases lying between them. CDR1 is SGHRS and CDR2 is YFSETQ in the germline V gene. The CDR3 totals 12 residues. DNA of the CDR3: TGCGCCAGCAGCTCATCCCAGTACGAGCAGTACTTC. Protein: CASSSSQYEQYF.

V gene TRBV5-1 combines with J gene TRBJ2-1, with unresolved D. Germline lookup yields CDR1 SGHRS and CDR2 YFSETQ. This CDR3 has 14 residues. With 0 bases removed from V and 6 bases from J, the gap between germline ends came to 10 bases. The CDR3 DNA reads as TGCGCCAGCAGCTTGGATTGGGCCGCCAATGAGCAGTTCTTC. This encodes CASSLDWAANEQFF.

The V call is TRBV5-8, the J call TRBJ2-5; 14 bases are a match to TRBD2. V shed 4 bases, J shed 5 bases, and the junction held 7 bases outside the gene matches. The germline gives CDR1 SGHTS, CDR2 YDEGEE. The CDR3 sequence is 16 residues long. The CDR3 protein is CASSPRLAGGRETQYF. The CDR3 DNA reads TGTGCCAGCAGCCCGAGACTAGCGGGAGGGAGGGAGACCCAGTACTTC. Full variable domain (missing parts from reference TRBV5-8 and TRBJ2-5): EAGVTQSPTHLIKTRGQQATLRCSPISGHTSVYWYQQALGLGLQFLLWYDEGEERNRGNFPPRFSGRQFPNYSSELNVNALELEDSALYLCASSPRLAGGRETQYFGPGTRLLVL.

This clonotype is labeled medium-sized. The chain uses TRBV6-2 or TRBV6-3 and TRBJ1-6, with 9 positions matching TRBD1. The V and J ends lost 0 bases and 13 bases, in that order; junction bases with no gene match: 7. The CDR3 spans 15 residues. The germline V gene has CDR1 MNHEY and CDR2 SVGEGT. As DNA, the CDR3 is TGTGCCAGCAGTTACTCGGGACAGGGTTTTGGTCCCCTCCACTTT. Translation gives CASSYSGQGFGPLHF.

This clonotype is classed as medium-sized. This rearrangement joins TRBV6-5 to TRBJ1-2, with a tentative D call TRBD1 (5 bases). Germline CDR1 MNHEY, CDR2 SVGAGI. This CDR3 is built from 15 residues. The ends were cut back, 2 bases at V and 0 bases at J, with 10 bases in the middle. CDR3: CASSYNQGANYGYTF. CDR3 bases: TGTGCCAGCAGTTACAACCAGGGAGCTAACTATGGCTACACCTTC.

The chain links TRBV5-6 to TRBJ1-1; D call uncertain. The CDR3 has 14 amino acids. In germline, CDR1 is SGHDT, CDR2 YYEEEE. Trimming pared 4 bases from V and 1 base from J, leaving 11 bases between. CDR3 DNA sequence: TGTGCCAGCAGCCCCGGGCAGTGGAACACTGAAGCTTTCTTT. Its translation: CASSPGQWNTEAFF.

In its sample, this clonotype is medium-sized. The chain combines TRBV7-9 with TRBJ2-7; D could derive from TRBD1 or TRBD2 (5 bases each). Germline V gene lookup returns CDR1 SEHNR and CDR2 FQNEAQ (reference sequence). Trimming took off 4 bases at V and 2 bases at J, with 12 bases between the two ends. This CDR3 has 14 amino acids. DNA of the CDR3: TGTGCCAGCAGCTGGGACCTCCCTGCCTACGAGCAGTACTTC. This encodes CASSWDLPAYEQYF.

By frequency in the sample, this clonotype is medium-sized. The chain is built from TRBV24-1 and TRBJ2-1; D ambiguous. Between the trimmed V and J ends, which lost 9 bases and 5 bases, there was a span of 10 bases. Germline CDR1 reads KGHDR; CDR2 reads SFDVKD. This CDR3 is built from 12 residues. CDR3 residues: CATVGNNNEQFF. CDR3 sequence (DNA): TGTGCCACCGTCGGAAACAACAATGAGCAGTTCTTC.

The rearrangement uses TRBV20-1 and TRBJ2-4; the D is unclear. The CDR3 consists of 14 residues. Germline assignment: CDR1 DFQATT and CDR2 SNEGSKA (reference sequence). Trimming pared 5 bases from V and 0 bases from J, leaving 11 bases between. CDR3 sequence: CSALDLLAKNIQYF. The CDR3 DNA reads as TGCAGTGCTCTGGATCTACTAGCCAAAAACATTCAGTACTTC.

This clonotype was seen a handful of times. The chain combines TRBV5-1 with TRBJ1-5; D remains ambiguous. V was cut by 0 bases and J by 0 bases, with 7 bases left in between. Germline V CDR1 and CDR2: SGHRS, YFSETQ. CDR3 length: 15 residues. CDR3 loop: CASSLDGYSNQPQHF. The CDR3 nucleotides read TGCGCCAGCAGCTTGGACGGATATAGCAATCAGCCCCAGCATTTT.

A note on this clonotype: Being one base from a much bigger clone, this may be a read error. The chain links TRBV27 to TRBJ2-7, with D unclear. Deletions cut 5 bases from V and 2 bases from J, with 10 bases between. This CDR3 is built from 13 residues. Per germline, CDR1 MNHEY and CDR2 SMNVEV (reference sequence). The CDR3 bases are TGTGCCAGCAGTCACGCACCAACCTACGAGCAGTACTTC. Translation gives CASSHAPTYEQYF.

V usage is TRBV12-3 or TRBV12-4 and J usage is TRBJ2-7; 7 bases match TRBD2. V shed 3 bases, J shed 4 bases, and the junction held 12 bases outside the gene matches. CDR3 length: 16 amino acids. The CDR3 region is CASSFRVAGVSYEQYF. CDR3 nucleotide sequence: TGTGCCAGCAGTTTCCGTGTGGCGGGAGTATCTTACGAGCAGTACTTC.

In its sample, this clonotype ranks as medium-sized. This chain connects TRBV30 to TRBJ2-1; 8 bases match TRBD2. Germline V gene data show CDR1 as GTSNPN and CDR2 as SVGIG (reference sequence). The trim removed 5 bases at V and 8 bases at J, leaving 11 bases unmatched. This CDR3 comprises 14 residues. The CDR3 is CAWGQLAAVHEQFF. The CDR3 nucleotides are TGTGCCTGGGGCCAACTAGCGGCCGTTCATGAGCAGTTCTTC.

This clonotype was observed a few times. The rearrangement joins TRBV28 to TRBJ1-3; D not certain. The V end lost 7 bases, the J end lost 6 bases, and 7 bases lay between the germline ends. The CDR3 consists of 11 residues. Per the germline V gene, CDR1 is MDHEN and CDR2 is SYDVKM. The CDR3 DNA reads TGTGCCAGCAACTTGAAAAACACCATATATTTT. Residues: CASNLKNTIYF.

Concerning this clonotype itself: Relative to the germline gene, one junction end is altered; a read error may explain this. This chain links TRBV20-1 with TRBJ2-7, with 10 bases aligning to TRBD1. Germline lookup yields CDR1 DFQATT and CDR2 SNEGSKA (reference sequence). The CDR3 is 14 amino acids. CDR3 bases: TGCAGTGCTGGAAGACAGGGGGCCTCCTATGAGCAGTACTTC. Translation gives CSAGRQGASYEQYF.

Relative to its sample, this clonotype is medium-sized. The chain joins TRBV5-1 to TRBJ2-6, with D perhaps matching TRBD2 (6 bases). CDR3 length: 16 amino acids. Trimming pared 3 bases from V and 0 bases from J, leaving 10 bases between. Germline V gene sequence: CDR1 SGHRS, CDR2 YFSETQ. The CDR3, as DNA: TGCGCCAGCAGCTCGTTACTAGCCTCTGGGGCCAACGTCCTGACTTTC. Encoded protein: CASSSLLASGANVLTF.

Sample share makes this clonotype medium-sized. The CDR3 nucleotides read TGCAGTGCTAGCCGGGACGGCGGGGAGCTGTTTTTT. Translation gives CSASRDGGELFF. The V and J genes are TRBV20-1 and TRBJ2-2; the D gene could be TRBD1 or TRBD2 (5 bases each). The germline V and J ends were trimmed by 3 bases and 7 bases, with 9 bases remaining between them. The CDR3 runs 12 residues. Germline V gene sequence: CDR1 DFQATT, CDR2 SNEGSKA (reference sequence).

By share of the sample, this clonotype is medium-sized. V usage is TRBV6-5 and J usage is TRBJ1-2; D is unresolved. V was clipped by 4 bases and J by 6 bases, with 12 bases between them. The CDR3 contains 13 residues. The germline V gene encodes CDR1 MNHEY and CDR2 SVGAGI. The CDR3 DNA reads TGTGCCAGCAGTTCCCGGGAGGGTCATGGCTACACCTTC. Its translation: CASSSREGHGYTF.

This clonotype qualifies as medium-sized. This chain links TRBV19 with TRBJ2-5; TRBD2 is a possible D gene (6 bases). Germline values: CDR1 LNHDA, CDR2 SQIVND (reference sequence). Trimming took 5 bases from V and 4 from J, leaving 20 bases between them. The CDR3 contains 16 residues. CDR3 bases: TGTGCCAGTAGTTCCCCCTCCGGGAGTGAGGGAGAGACCCAGTACTTC. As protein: CASSSPSGSEGETQYF.

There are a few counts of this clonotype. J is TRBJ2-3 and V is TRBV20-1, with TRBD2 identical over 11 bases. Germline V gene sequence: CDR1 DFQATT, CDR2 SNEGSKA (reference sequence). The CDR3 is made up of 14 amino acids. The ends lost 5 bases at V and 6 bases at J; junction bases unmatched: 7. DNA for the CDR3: TGCAGTGCTCCGGGACTAGCGGCGCTGGATACGCAGTATTTT. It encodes CSAPGLAALDTQYF.

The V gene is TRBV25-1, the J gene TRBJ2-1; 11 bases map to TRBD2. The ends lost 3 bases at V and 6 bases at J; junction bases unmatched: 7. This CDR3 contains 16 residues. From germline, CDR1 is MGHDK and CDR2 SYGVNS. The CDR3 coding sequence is TGTGCCAGCAGTGATAATAGCGGGGGGGCCGGCAATGAGCAGTTCTTC. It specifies CASSDNSGGAGNEQFF.

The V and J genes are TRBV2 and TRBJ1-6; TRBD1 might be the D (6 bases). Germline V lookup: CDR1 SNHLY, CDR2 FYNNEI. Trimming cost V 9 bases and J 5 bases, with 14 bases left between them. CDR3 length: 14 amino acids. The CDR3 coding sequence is TGTGCCAGATCTAACAGGGTGAATAATTCACCCCTCCACTTT. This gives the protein CARSNRVNNSPLHF.

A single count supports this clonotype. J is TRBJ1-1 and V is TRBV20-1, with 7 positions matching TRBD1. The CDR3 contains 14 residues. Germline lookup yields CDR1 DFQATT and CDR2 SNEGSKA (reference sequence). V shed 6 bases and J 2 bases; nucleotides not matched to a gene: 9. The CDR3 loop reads CSATGQATNTEAFF. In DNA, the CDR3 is TGCAGTGCAACTGGACAGGCAACCAACACTGAAGCTTTCTTT.